The clone carrying this T cell receptor beta chain was seen a few times. Its antigen is not identified. With 60 Vbeta and 13 Jbeta primers, the PCR was carried out. Method: immunoSEQ multiplex PCR; TCRdb's copy keeps in-frame clones and lacks some. The profile shows approximately 120,000 clones, more than 80% of them singletons. This sample is part of a study of cytomegalovirus exposure and HLA in healthy donors. Overall study context: Prior work identified 120 million or so unique TCR beta sequences in about 179 million T cells. Overall study results and limits: TCR beta V- and J-gene trimming, according to a later analysis, was linked to a missense DCLRE1C variant. The records held CMV serostatus as the only immune exposure information.

The CDR3 contains 14 residues. Per germline, CDR1 LNHDA and CDR2 SQIVND (reference sequence). Losses at the gene ends were 7 bases for V and 1 base for J; bases not matched to a gene: 6. The TCR was taken from a man younger than 45 in good health and CMV-seropositive. The chain uses TRBV19 and TRBJ1-2; 7 bases match TRBD1. Sequencing used PBMCs. The CDR3 coding sequence is TGTGCCAGTACCCGGACAGGCGATAACTATGGCTACACCTTC. The encoded protein is CASTRTGDNYGYTF.